A single sample is the source of the 7 T cell receptor beta chains below, sequenced in a study of T cells in Graves' hyperthyroidism and ophthalmopathy. Authors of the study amplified TCR beta CDR3 regions from RNA transcripts. During a first-round RT-PCR of the TCR CDR3, the HTBI primer set was used. TCRdb re-called the multiplex PCR reads through MiXCR, storing one row per CDR3 protein. This sample carries 96,000 or so distinct CDR3 sequences, over 50% of them seen once, and the ten largest clones take roughly 26%. The sequencing input was blood. The source is a middle-aged woman with Graves' hyperthyroidism.

This CDR3 reads CRPGTGESYGYTF. CDR3 in DNA: TGCAGGCCTGGGACAGGGGAAAGTTATGGCTACACCTTC. The chain couples TRBV29-1 to TRBJ1-2; 10 nucleotides agree with TRBD1. This CDR3 comprises 13 residues. The germline V gene has CDR1 SQVTM and CDR2 ANQGSEA. Complete variable domain (other parts from reference TRBV29-1 and TRBJ1-2): SAVISQKPSRDICQRGTSLTIQCQVDSQVTMMFWYRQQPGQSLTLIATANQGSEATYESGFVIDKFPISRPNLTFSTLTVSNMSPEDSSIYLCRPGTGESYGYTFGSGTRLTVV.

This clonotype was recorded at least ten times. The chain links TRBV29-1 to TRBJ1-1; 8 bases match TRBD1. Germline CDR1 reads SQVTM; CDR2 reads ANQGSEA. J gave up 2 bases and V 8 bases, and 7 bases lay outside the gene matches. The CDR3 consists of 13 residues. CDR3 protein: CSYGQGSNTEAFF. CDR3 nucleotides: TGCAGCTATGGACAGGGATCCAACACTGAAGCTTTCTTT. The full variable domain, rest sourced from reference TRBV29-1 and TRBJ1-1, is SAVISQKPSRDICQRGTSLTIQCQVDSQVTMMFWYRQQPGQSLTLIATANQGSEATYESGFVIDKFPISRPNLTFSTLTVSNMSPEDSSIYLCSYGQGSNTEAFFGQGTRLTVV.

This clonotype was counted once. Sequence at one end of the junction differs from germline and may be a read error. In nucleotides, the CDR3 is TGTGCCAGCAGTACTAGCAGGGAAGAGACCCGGTACTTC. This sequence encodes CASSTSREETRYF. The chain joins TRBV2 to TRBJ2-5, with D perhaps matching TRBD2 (6 bases). Germline-derived CDR1 and CDR2 are SNHLY and FYNNEI. CDR3 length: 13 residues.

This clonotype was found many times. The chain links TRBV5-6 to TRBJ2-7, with 10 bases aligning to TRBD1. CDR3 length: 16 residues. Germline-derived CDR1 and CDR2 are SGHDT and YYEEEE. J gave up 6 bases and V 1 base, and 10 bases lay outside the gene matches. The CDR3 region has the DNA TGTGCCAGCAGCTTGTTGGGGGGGACAGGGGATGGCGAGCAGTACTTC. Residues: CASSLLGGTGDGEQYF. The entire variable domain, with the rest obtained from reference TRBV5-6 and TRBJ2-7, is as follows: DAGVTQSPTHLIKTRGQQVTLRCSPKSGHDTVSWYQQALGQGPQFIFQYYEEEERQRGNFPDRFSGHQFPNYSSELNVNALLLGDSALYLCASSLLGGTGDGEQYFGPGTRLTVT.

This clonotype was counted at least ten times. V is TRBV7-8 and J is TRBJ1-6, with TRBD1 matching 10 bases. This CDR3 is 15 amino acids long. The J segment lost 7 bases and the V segment lost 6 bases, leaving 6 bases of the junction unmatched. CDR1 is SGHVS and CDR2 is FQNEAQ in the germline V gene. The CDR3 reads CASSSGQGTNSPLHF. The CDR3, as DNA: TGTGCCAGCAGTTCGGGACAGGGGACAAATTCACCCCTCCACTTT.

The J gene is TRBJ1-1, the V gene TRBV20-1; the D gene is possibly TRBD1 (5 bases). CDR1 and CDR2 (germline): DFQATT, SNEGSKA (reference sequence). This CDR3 has 14 residues. V was cut by 0 bases and J by 5 bases, with 13 bases left in between. CDR3 residues: CSARDGAGRTEAFF. DNA of the CDR3: TGCAGTGCTAGAGACGGGGCAGGGAGGACTGAAGCTTTCTTT.

In this sample, this clonotype turned up many times. The V gene is TRBV25-1, the J gene TRBJ2-1; 10 bases agree with TRBD2. Trimming removed 5 bases from V and 6 bases from J; junction bases left unmatched: 1. This CDR3 comprises 13 residues. Germline V gene data show CDR1 as MGHDK and CDR2 as SYGVNS. The CDR3 bases are TGTGCCAGCAGTCCTAGCGGGAGCAATGAGCAGTTCTTC. It yields the protein CASSPSGSNEQFF.